This T cell receptor beta chain was recorded in a study of OX40 agonist ivuxolimab in advanced cancers. Study details: Patients were infused with ivuxolimab every 2 weeks at 0.01 to 10 mg/kg. Eligibility admitted prior anti-PD-1, anti-PD-L1 or anti-CTLA-4 therapy; around 41% had some.

The CDR3 is 15 amino acids. Germline V gives CDR1 SGHAT, CDR2 FQNNGV. V shed 5 bases and J 4 bases; nucleotides not matched to a gene: 9. The study, taken as a whole, reports: At 0.1 to 3.0 mg/kg, CD4+ and CD8+ blood T cells expanded clonally by week 6.

Concerning this clone itself: The antigen is undetermined.

Only in-frame clones appear in the TCRdb table, and some are missing; sequencing was by immunoSEQ multiplex PCR. Seen here are some 60,000 clones, 84% observed once, and the top ten hold 25% to 35%. This rearrangement joins TRBV11-2 to TRBJ2-5, with 8 bases lining up with TRBD2. The sequences come from CD4+ or CD8+ T cells sorted from blood, collected in a trial of the OX40 agonist ivuxolimab. The clonotype comes from an adult with an advanced solid tumor such as melanoma, head and neck, liver or kidney cancer. In DNA, the CDR3 is TGTGCCAGCAGCGCCGGGGGGGCGTGGGGAGAGACCCAGTACTTC. As protein: CASSAGGAWGETQYF.